The 26 T cell receptor beta chains in this list originate from one sample, sequenced in a study of T cells in women clearing cervical HPV infection. TCRdb's table, derived via immunoSEQ multiplex PCR, lists solely in-frame clones and lacks some. The listing contains roughly 34,000 clones. The sequencing sample was made of blood buffy coat. The source is a woman between 18 and 70 years old with a cervical HPV16 infection that either progressed to CIN3+ or cleared (not recorded which).

With respect to this clone: The CDR3 goes on 3 residues after the read ends, and that part is filled in from the germline J gene. The V gene is TRBV2, the J gene TRBJ2-3; TRBD1 might be the D (6 bases). This CDR3 is built from 12 residues. The germline CDR1 and CDR2 sequences are SNHLY and FYNNEI. The CDR3 protein is CASSEGQETQYF. CDR3 bases read: TGTGCCAGCAGTGAGGGACAAGAGACG.

As regards this clone: The CDR3 is cut off 3 residues early in the read; its end comes from the germline J gene. The rearrangement uses TRBV5-1 and TRBJ1-2; 7 bases align to TRBD1. CDR3 length: 15 amino acids. The V segment lost 4 bases and the J segment 4 bases; nucleotides outside the gene matches: 10. The V gene's germline CDR1 is SGHRS and CDR2 YFSETQ. The CDR3 reads CASSPGDSVLYGYTF. CDR3 DNA, as far as it was read: TGCGCCAGCAGCCCCGGGGACAGCGTGCTCTATGGC.

Regarding this clone: The read is 3 residues too short to cover the CDR3 end, so that end is filled in from the germline J gene. The V call is TRBV2, the J call TRBJ1-1; D might be TRBD1 (5 bases). Per the germline V gene, CDR1 is SNHLY and CDR2 is FYNNEI. The CDR3 extends over 12 amino acids. CDR3 bases read: TGTGCCAGCAGCAGAAGTTCGGACAAA. As protein: CASSRSSDK. The CDR3 reads in full as CASSRSSDKAFF.

Concerning this clone: The read stops 3 residues short of the end of the CDR3; the missing end is completed from the germline J gene. The J gene is TRBJ1-4, the V gene TRBV6-4, with 10 bases aligning to TRBD1. The CDR3 extends over 15 amino acids. Germline V gene lookup returns CDR1 MRHNA and CDR2 SNTAGT. CDR3 region: CASSASGTGESPLFF. Partial CDR3 DNA: TGTGCCAGCAGTGCCTCCGGGACAGGGGAATCACCA.

Details on this clone: The DNA ends 3 residues before the CDR3 does, and the rest of the CDR3 is filled in from the germline J gene. The chain uses TRBV30 and TRBJ2-3; no clear D. The CDR3 runs 11 residues. Germline V lookup: CDR1 GTSNPN, CDR2 SVGIG (reference sequence). CDR3 sequence: CAWSGGETQYF. The CDR3 DNA, read in part, is TGTGCCTGGAGTGGAGGTGAGACG.

The DNA read from the CDR3 is TGCAGTGCTAGATATGGAGGAACTAGCACTGAA. The encoded protein is CSARYGGTSTE. The CDR3 in its entirety is CSARYGGTSTEAFF. The gene calls are TRBV20-1 and TRBJ1-1, with no clear D. The read comes to an end 3 residues before the CDR3 does, leaving the germline J gene to fill in the end. This CDR3 contains 14 residues. CDR1 is DFQATT and CDR2 is SNEGSKA in the germline V gene (reference sequence). Deletions cut 2 bases from V and 4 bases from J, with 14 bases between.

About this clone itself: The junction differs from germline at one of its ends, possibly a read error. The CDR3 end is not reached by the read, which stops 3 residues before it; the germline J gene fills it in. Distinct nucleotide sequences in the sample also encode this CDR3. The chain has TRBV30 and TRBJ1-3; 7 bases align to TRBD1. The CDR3 extends over 17 amino acids. Per germline, CDR1 GTSNPN and CDR2 SVGIG (reference sequence). CDR3 sequence: CAYRTGPRTLSGNTIYF. The sequenced CDR3 bases are TGTGCCTACCGGACAGGACCACGCACCCTCTCTGGAAACACG.

On this clone itself: The observed sequence ends 3 residues before the CDR3 terminus, with the missing tail filled in from the germline J gene. The V and J genes are TRBV19 and TRBJ2-1, with D uncertain. Germline loops: CDR1 LNHDA, CDR2 SQIVND (reference sequence). This CDR3 has 18 amino acids. Deletions cut 3 bases from V and 8 bases from J, with 26 bases between. This chain's CDR3 is CASSIGARGPEQTDEQFF. CDR3 bases read: TGTGCCAGTAGTATTGGAGCACGAGGCCCAGAACAGACCGATGAG.

Of note for this clone: Read data end 3 residues before the CDR3 end; the end is taken from the germline J gene. The chain couples TRBV6-2 or TRBV6-3 to TRBJ2-2; TRBD2 aligns across 8 bases. The CDR3 runs 16 residues. After removal of 0 bases from V and 5 bases from J, the junction contained 5 bases not matched to a gene. Germline V gene sequence: CDR1 MNHEY, CDR2 SVGEGT. CDR3 in amino acids: CASSYSMIAGTGELFF. The CDR3 DNA, read in part, is TGTGCCAGCAGTTACTCCATGATAGCGGGGACCGGGGAG.

In the case of this clone: The read falls 3 residues short of the CDR3 end, and the missing part is taken from the germline J gene. The V gene is TRBV2, the J gene TRBJ1-2, with 8 positions matching TRBD1. The CDR3 totals 15 residues. Germline values: CDR1 SNHLY, CDR2 FYNNEI. Trimming took 2 bases from V and 5 from J; bases not matched to a gene: 7. Partial CDR3 DNA: TGTGCCAGCAGTGAACCCCGGACAGGGAGGTATGGC. Translating it yields CASSEPRTGRYG. The whole CDR3 sequence is CASSEPRTGRYGYTF.

In regard to this clone: The read halts 3 residues ahead of the CDR3 end, with the missing end drawn from the germline J gene. The V call is TRBV30, the J call TRBJ2-2, with D unresolved. The germline CDR1 and CDR2 sequences are GTSNPN and SVGIG (reference sequence). This CDR3 has 13 amino acids. V was pared by 2 bases and J by 3 bases, with 7 bases between. The CDR3 sequence: CAWSQLDTGELFF. The covered CDR3 bases are TGTGCCTGGAGTCAACTCGACACCGGGGAG.

This clone shows up as medium-sized by frequency. Read data end 3 residues before the CDR3 end; the end is taken from the germline J gene. The chain combines TRBV7-8 with TRBJ2-5; TRBD1 agrees at 12 bases. The germline V gene encodes CDR1 SGHVS and CDR2 FQNEAQ. The CDR3 contains 18 residues. V dropped 5 bases and J dropped 5; count of bases not matched to a gene: 15. The part of the CDR3 DNA that was read is TGTGCCAGCAGCCAGACGCAGCCTCGGGACAGGGGGCGGGAGACC. Translation: CASSQTQPRDRGRET. The CDR3 in its entirety is CASSQTQPRDRGRETQYF.

The DNA read from the CDR3 is TGTGCCAGCCGACTGACCCTGCTTGGAAACACC. It yields the protein CASRLTLLGNT. The entire CDR3 reads CASRLTLLGNTIYF. The V gene is TRBV13, the J gene TRBJ1-3; no clear D gene. The read comes to an end 3 residues before the CDR3 does, leaving the germline J gene to fill in the end. This CDR3 is built from 14 residues. Germline assignment: CDR1 PRHDT and CDR2 FYEKMQ (reference sequence). The V gene lost 8 bases and the J gene lost 3 bases, with 14 bases spanning the gap.

Turning to this clone: From the germline J gene comes the end of the CDR3, since the read stops 3 residues before it. The chain has TRBV7-3 and TRBJ2-3; 10 bases are shared with TRBD2. The CDR3 is made up of 15 amino acids. CDR1 SGHTA and CDR2 FQGTGA come from the germline V gene. The CDR3 protein is CASSLGTSVRETQYF. Incomplete CDR3 DNA: TGTGCCAGCAGCTTAGGGACTAGCGTGAGAGAGACG. The full variable domain, in which reference TRBV7-3 and TRBJ2-3 provide the parts outside the CDR3, is GAGVSQTPSNKVTEKGKYVELRCDPISGHTALYWYRQSLGQGPEFLIYFQGTGAADDSGLPNDRFFAVRPEGSVSTLKIQRTERGDSAVYLCASSLGTSVRETQYFGPGTRLTVL.

Concerning this clone itself: The read finishes 3 residues shy of the CDR3 end, and the germline J gene is used to complete it. This sequence joins TRBV7-9 and TRBJ2-4; the D gene is possibly TRBD1 (5 bases). Germline CDR1 and CDR2: SEHNR and FQNEAQ (reference sequence). CDR3 length: 15 amino acids. The covered CDR3 bases are TGTGCCAGCAGCCAAACCAGGGTAGAGGTTGAAGGT. Protein product: CASSQTRVEVEG. The whole CDR3 reads CASSQTRVEVEGQYF.

In the case of this clone: The read falls 3 residues short of the CDR3 end, and the missing part is taken from the germline J gene. This chain connects TRBV5-4 to TRBJ2-7, with no clear D. Trimming pared 0 bases from V and 0 bases from J, leaving 4 bases between. Germline loops: CDR1 SGHNT, CDR2 YYREEE (reference sequence). The CDR3 loop spans 13 amino acids. The chain's CDR3 is CASSLEGSYEQYF. CDR3 bases read: TGTGCCAGCAGCTTGGAGGGCTCCTACGAG.

For this clone: The read falls 3 residues short of the CDR3 end, and the missing part is taken from the germline J gene. The chain has TRBV14 and TRBJ2-5; 7 nucleotides line up with TRBD1. Germline CDR1 and CDR2: SGHDN and FVKESK. V shed 1 base, J shed 5 bases, and the junction held 13 bases outside the gene matches. CDR3 size: 17 residues. This chain's CDR3 is CASSQVWTRQGHETQYF. The DNA read from the CDR3 is TGTGCCAGCAGCCAAGTATGGACGCGACAGGGCCACGAGACC.

With regard to this clone: The CDR3 end is not reached by the read, which stops 3 residues before it; the germline J gene fills it in. The same CDR3 also results from other DNA sequences found in this sample. The chain is built from TRBV6-2 or TRBV6-3 and TRBJ1-1, with 7 bases fitting TRBD1. Germline assignment: CDR1 MNHEY and CDR2 SVGEGT. The CDR3 loop spans 17 amino acids. The CDR3 sequence: CASSYSTTGDPSYEAFF. The DNA read from the CDR3 is TGTGCCAGCAGTTACTCGACTACAGGGGATCCATCCTACGAG.

A note on this clone: The read falls 3 residues short of the CDR3 end, and the missing part is taken from the germline J gene. The chain uses TRBV7-2 and TRBJ2-7; D not resolved. Germline CDR1 SGHTA, CDR2 FQGNSA. Trimming stripped 1 base from V and 5 bases from J, with 9 bases between. There are 13 residues in the CDR3. CDR3 bases read: TGTGCCAGCAGCTTAGTCGTTCGTCACGAG. It is translated as CASSLVVRHE. The whole CDR3 protein is CASSLVVRHEQYF.

A word on this clone: The CDR3 end falls 3 residues outside the read, so it is completed with the germline J gene. The chain recombines TRBV5-5 with TRBJ2-5; D gene ambiguous. The germline gives CDR1 SGHKS, CDR2 YYEKEE (reference sequence). The CDR3 length is 13 residues. Trimming cost V 7 bases and J 2 bases, with 12 bases left between them. The CDR3 DNA, read in part, is TGTGCCAGCTCAGGTCGGTTACAAGAGACC. Residues: CASSGRLQET. In full, the CDR3 is CASSGRLQETQYF.

As to this clone: With the read ending 3 residues before the CDR3 end, the germline J gene is used to fill in that end. This chain joins TRBV20-1 and TRBJ2-7; 12 bases are a match to TRBD2. The V and J ends lost 2 bases and 2 bases, in that order; junction bases with no gene match: 4. The CDR3 extends over 15 amino acids. The germline gives CDR1 DFQATT, CDR2 SNEGSKA (reference sequence). CDR3 in amino acids: CSARSTSGGTYEQYF. The part of the CDR3 DNA that was read is TGCAGTGCTAGATCGACTAGCGGGGGAACCTACGAG.

A note on this clone: The read terminates 3 residues ahead of where the CDR3 ends, so the germline J gene completes it. The genes are TRBV18 and TRBJ2-1, with TRBD1 matching 9 bases. The CDR3 extends over 21 amino acids. CDR1 and CDR2 from the germline V gene are KGHSH and LQKENI. The V and J ends lost 0 bases and 6 bases, in that order; junction bases with no gene match: 21. The part of the CDR3 DNA that was read is TGTGCCAGCTCACCACCCCCCTCCGGGACAGGGTCCAGCCCAGGTCGCAATGAG. As protein: CASSPPPSGTGSSPGRNE. The CDR3 reads in full as CASSPPPSGTGSSPGRNEQFF.

A word on this clone: From the germline J gene comes the end of the CDR3, since the read stops 3 residues before it. This chain joins TRBV7-9 and TRBJ1-2; no clear D. The germline V gene has CDR1 SEHNR and CDR2 FQNEAQ (reference sequence). The CDR3 totals 12 residues. The sequenced part of the CDR3 DNA is TGTGCCAGCAGCTCTAAAGGTAGCGAC. As protein: CASSSKGSD. The entire CDR3 reads CASSSKGSDYTF.

For this clone: The read falls 3 residues short of the CDR3 end, and the missing part is taken from the germline J gene. The chain employs TRBV4-2 and TRBJ2-7; 9 nucleotides agree with TRBD2. The CDR3 loop spans 16 amino acids. The V gene's germline CDR1 is LGHNA and CDR2 YNFKEQ. The V gene end was trimmed by 0 bases and the J gene end by 3 bases; junction bases not matched to a gene: 6. CDR3 DNA (partial): TGTGCCAGCAGCCAAGAGGGGCGGGGGGGCCTCTACGAG. It is translated as CASSQEGRGGLYE. The full CDR3 protein is CASSQEGRGGLYEQYF.

In the case of this clone: The read comes to an end 3 residues before the CDR3 does, leaving the germline J gene to fill in the end. This chain connects TRBV30 to TRBJ2-5; TRBD2 aligns across 10 bases. The V and J ends lost 2 bases and 5 bases, in that order; junction bases with no gene match: 8. The CDR3 covers 15 residues. The germline gives CDR1 GTSNPN, CDR2 SVGIG (reference sequence). The CDR3 sequence is CAWSRSGRARETQYF. The CDR3 DNA, read in part, is TGTGCCTGGAGTCGGAGCGGGAGGGCCCGGGAGACC.

As to this clone: Read coverage stops 3 residues before the CDR3 terminus; the germline J gene supplies the remainder. The rearrangement joins TRBV5-1 to TRBJ2-2, with a tentative D call TRBD1 (6 bases). The CDR3 has 14 amino acids. Per the germline V gene, CDR1 is SGHRS and CDR2 is YFSETQ. This chain's CDR3 is CASSLAQGNEKLFF. The sequenced CDR3 bases are TGCGCCAGCAGCTTGGCACAGGGAAATGAAAAG.